This TCR beta chain was sequenced for a study of T-cell reconstitution after alpha-beta-depleted transplantation in children. Unique molecular identifiers were used in preparing the TCRbeta library. One entry per CDR3 protein results from TCRdb running MiXCR on the PCR reads. The data show a few hundred thousand distinct CDR3 sequences, more than 20% seen once. Findings and limits, study-wide: As was reported, about two months after transplant, alpha-beta T cells came from several hundred expanded graft clones. It was newly produced T cells that mostly accounted for T-cell counts and diversity one year after transplant.

V was trimmed by 3 bases and J by 2 bases, leaving 10 bases between them. Germline CDR1 reads SEHNR; CDR2 reads FQNEAQ (reference sequence). The CDR3 runs 15 residues. As to this clonotype: No antigen is known for it.

V and J are TRBV7-9 and TRBJ2-2, with D possibly being TRBD1 or TRBD2 (5 bases each). This specimen was PBMCs, mostly from graft donor cells, taken 360 days after TCRalphabeta/CD19-depleted stem cell transplant. The origin of this receptor is a female patient aged 2-9 years who had a stem cell transplant for congenital amegakaryocytic thrombocytopenia, so the T cells may come from the graft donor. The CDR3 here is CASSFRGGNTGELFF. CDR3 DNA sequence: TGTGCCAGCAGCTTTCGTGGGGGTAACACCGGGGAGCTGTTTTTT. The whole variable domain, remainder taken from reference TRBV7-9 and TRBJ2-2, is DTGVSQNPRHKITKRGQNVTFRCDPISEHNRLYWYRQTLGQGPEFLTYFQNEAQLEKSRLLSDRFSAERPKGSFSTLEIQRTEQGDSAMYLCASSFRGGNTGELFFGEGSRLTVL.